This T cell receptor (beta chain) appears in the sequencing data of a study of blood T cell repertoires in COVID-19. Overall study: Spain, Italy and the United States supplied samples that represented acute and convalescent COVID-19.

CDR3 size: 13 residues. Germline CDR1 is MNHEY and CDR2 is SVGAGI. Trimming shortened V by 10 bases and J by 5 bases, and 14 bases separated the two germline ends. Generated by immunoSEQ multiplex PCR, the TCRdb table keeps only in-frame clones and is missing some. In the table there are 150,000 to 200,000 clones, around 80% of which are singletons. Participant ages covered 18 to 89 years across 20 to 30 US areas. Assignment of participants to cohorts was predicated upon participant-reported clinical history. Recovered Cohort 3 donors showed two negative PCRs, clearance, or symptom resolution. The TCR comes from a man aged 45 to 65 who had recovered from COVID-19. The chain employs TRBV6-5 and TRBJ1-4; D not certain. The sequenced sample was PBMCs or T cells enriched from blood (not recorded which). The CDR3 DNA reads TGTGCCACCTTAGGAGGGAGAAATGAAAAACTGTTTTTT. Translated: CATLGGRNEKLFF.